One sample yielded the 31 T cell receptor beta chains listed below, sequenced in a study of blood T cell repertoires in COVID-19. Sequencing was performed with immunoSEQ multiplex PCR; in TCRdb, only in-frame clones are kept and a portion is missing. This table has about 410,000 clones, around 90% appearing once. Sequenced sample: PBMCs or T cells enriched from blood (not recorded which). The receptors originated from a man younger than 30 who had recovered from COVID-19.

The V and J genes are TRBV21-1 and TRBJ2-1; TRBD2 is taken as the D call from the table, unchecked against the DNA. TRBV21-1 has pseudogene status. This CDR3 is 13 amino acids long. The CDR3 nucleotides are TGTGCCAGCAGCAGTAGCTACGGCAATGAGCAGTTCTTC. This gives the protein CASSSSYGNEQFF.

The CDR3 reads CASSQDSVDNQPQHF. The CDR3 DNA follows: TGTGCCAGCAGCCAAGACAGCGTTGACAATCAGCCCCAGCATTTT. The rearrangement links TRBV4-2 to TRBJ1-5; D remains unclear. CDR1 and CDR2 (germline): LGHNA, YNFKEQ. This CDR3 has 15 residues. The ends were cut back, 0 bases at V and 3 bases at J, with 9 bases in the middle.

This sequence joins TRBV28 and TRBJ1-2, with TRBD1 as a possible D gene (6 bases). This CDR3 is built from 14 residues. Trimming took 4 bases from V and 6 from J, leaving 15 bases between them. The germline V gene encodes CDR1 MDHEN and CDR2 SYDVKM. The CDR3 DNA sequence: TGTGCCAGCAGTTCACCGGGAGGGGGACATGGCTACACCTTC. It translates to CASSSPGGGHGYTF.

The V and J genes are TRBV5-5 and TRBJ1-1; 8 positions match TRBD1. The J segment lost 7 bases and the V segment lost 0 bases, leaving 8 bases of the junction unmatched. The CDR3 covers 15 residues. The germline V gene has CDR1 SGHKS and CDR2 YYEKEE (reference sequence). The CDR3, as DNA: TGTGCCAGCAGCTTGGGAGGGACAGGCCTATATGAAGCTTTCTTT. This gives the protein CASSLGGTGLYEAFF.

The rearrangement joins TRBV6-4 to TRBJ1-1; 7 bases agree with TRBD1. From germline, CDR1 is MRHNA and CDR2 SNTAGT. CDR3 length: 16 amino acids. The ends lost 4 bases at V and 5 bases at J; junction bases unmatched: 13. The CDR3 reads CASSVLPQGSGTEAFF. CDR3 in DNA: TGTGCCAGCAGTGTCCTCCCACAGGGGTCGGGTACTGAAGCTTTCTTT.

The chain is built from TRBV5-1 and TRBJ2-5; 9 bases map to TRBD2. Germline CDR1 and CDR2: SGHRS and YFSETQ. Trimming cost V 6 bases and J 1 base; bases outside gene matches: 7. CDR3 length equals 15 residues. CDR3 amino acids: CASTVASGAQETQYF. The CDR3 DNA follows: TGCGCCAGCACTGTGGCTAGCGGGGCCCAAGAGACCCAGTACTTC.

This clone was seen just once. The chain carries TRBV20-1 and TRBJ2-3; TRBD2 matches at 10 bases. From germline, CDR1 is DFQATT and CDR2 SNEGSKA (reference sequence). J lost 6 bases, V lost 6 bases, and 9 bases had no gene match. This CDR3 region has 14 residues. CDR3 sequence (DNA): TGCAGTGCAAGTAGCGGGGGGTGGGCTGATACGCAGTATTTT. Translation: CSASSGGWADTQYF.

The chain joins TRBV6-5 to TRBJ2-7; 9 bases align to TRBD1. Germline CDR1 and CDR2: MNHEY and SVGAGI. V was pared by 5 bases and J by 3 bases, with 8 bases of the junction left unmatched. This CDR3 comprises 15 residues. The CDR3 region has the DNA TGTGCCAGCAGTACGTTCCAGACAGGGGGCTACGAGCAGTACTTC. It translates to CASSTFQTGGYEQYF.

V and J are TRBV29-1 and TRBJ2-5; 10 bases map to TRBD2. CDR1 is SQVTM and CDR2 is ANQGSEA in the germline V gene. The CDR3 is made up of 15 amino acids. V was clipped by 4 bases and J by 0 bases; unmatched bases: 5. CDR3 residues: CSVGITSGNQETQYF. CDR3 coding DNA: TGCAGCGTTGGTATAACTAGCGGGAACCAAGAGACCCAGTACTTC.

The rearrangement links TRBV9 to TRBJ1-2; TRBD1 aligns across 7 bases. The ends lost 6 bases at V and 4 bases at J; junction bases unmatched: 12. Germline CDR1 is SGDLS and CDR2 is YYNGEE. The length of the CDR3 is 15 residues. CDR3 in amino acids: CASNHGQALSYGYTF. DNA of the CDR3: TGTGCCAGCAATCACGGACAGGCCCTTTCCTATGGCTACACCTTC. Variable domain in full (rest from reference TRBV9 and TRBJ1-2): DSGVTQTPKHLITATGQRVTLRCSPRSGDLSVYWYQQSLDQGLQFLIQYYNGEERAKGNILERFSAQQFPDLHSELNLSSLELGDSALYFCASNHGQALSYGYTFGSGTRLTVV.

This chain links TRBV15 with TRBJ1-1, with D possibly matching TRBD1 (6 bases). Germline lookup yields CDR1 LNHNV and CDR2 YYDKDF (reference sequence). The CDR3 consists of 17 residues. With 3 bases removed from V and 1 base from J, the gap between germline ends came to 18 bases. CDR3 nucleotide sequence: TGTGCCACCAGCAGCAAGCCCATGACAGGTGCGAACACTGAAGCTTTCTTT. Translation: CATSSKPMTGANTEAFF.

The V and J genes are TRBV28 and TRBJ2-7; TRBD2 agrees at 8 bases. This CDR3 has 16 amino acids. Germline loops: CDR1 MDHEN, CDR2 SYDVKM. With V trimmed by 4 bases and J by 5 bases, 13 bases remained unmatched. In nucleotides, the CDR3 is TGTGCCAGCAGTTACGGGGGGGCAGGAGGAAAAAACGAGCAGTACTTC. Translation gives CASSYGGAGGKNEQYF.

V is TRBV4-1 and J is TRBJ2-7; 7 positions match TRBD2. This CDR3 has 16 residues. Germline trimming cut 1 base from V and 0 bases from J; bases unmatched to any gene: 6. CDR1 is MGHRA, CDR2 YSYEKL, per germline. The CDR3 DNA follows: TGCGCCAGCAGCCAAGTAACTAGCGACCCCTCCTACGAGCAGTACTTC. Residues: CASSQVTSDPSYEQYF.

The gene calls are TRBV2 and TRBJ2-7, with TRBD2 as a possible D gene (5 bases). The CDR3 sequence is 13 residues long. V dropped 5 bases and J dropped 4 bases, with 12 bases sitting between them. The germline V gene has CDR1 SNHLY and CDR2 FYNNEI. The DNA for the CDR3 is TGTGCCAGCAGTAGACTATTCCTTTACGAGCAGTACTTC. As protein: CASSRLFLYEQYF.

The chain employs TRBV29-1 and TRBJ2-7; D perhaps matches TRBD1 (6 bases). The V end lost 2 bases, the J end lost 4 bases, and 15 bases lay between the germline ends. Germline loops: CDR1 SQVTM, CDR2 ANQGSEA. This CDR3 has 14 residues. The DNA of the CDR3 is TGCAGCGTTGAACCGGGAAGGGGGAAGTACGAGCAGTACTTC. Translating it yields CSVEPGRGKYEQYF.

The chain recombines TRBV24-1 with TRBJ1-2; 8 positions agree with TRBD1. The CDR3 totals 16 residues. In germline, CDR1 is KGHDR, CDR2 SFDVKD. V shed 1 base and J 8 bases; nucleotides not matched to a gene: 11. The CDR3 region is CATSDFSGTGERGYTF. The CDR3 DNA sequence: TGTGCCACCAGTGATTTTTCCGGGACAGGTGAACGCGGCTACACCTTC.

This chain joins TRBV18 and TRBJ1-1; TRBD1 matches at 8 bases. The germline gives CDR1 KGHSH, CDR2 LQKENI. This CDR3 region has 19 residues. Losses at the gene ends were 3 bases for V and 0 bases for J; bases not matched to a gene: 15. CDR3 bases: TGTGCCAGCTCACCTCCGAACAGGGGGACCTCCACACTGAACACTGAAGCTTTCTTT. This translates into CASSPPNRGTSTLNTEAFF.

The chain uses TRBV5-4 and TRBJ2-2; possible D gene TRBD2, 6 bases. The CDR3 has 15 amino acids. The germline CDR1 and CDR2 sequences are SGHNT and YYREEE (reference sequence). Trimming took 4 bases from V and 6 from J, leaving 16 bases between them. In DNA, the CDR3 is TGTGCCAGCAGCCCGGGACTGCGAAACGCCGGGGAGCTGTTTTTT. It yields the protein CASSPGLRNAGELFF.

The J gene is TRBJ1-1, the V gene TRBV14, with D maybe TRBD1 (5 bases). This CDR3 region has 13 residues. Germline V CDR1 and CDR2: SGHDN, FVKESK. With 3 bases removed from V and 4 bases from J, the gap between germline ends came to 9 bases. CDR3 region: CASSQTAFTEAFF. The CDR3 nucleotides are TGTGCCAGCAGCCAGACAGCTTTCACTGAAGCTTTCTTT.

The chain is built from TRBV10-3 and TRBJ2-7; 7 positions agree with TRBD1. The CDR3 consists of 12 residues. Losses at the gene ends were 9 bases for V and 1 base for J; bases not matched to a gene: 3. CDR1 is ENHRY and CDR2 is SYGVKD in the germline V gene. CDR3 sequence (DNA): TGTGCCATACAGGGGAGTTCCTACGAGCAGTACTTC. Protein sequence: CAIQGSSYEQYF.

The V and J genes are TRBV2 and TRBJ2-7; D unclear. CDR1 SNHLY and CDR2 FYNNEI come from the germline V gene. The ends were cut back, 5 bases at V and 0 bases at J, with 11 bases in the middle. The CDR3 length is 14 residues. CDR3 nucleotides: TGTGCCAGCAGTCCCACCGGCGGCTCCTACGAGCAGTACTTC. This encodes CASSPTGGSYEQYF.

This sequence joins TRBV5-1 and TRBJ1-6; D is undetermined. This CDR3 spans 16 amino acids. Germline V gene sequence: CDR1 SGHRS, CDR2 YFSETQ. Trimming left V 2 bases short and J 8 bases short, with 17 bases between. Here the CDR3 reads CASSLGPGREHSPLHF. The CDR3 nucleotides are TGCGCCAGCAGCTTAGGCCCGGGAAGGGAACATTCACCCCTCCACTTT.

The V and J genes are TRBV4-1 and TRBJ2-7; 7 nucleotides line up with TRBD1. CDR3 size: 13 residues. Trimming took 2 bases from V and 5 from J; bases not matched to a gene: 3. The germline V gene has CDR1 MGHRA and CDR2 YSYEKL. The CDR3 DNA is TGCGCCAGCAGCCAAACAGGGGACGACGAGCAGTACTTC. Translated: CASSQTGDDEQYF.

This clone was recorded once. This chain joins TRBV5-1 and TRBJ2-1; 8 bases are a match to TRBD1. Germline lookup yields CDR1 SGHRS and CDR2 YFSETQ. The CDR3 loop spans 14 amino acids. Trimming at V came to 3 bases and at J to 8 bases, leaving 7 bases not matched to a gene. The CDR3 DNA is TGCGCCAGCAGCTCCGGACAGGGAAGGGATGAGCAGTTCTTC. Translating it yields CASSSGQGRDEQFF.

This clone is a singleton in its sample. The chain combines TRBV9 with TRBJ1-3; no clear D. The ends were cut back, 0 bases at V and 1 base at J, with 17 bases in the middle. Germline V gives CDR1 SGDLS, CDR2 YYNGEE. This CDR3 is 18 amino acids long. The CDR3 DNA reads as TGTGCCAGCAGCGTAGCTGGTGCGGATCCAACTTCTGGAAACACCATATATTTT. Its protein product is CASSVAGADPTSGNTIYF.

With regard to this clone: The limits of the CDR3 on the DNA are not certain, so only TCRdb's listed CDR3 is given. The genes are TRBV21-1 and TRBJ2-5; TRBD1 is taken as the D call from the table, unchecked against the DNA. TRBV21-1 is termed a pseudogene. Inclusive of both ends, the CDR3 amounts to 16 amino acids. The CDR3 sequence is CASSYRCPGQGETQYF.

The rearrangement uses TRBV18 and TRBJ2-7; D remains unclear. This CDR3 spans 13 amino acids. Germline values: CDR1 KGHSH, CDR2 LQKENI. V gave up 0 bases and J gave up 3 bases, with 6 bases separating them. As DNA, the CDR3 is TGTGCCAGCTCACCACCATTCCTCTACGAGCAGTACTTC. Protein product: CASSPPFLYEQYF.

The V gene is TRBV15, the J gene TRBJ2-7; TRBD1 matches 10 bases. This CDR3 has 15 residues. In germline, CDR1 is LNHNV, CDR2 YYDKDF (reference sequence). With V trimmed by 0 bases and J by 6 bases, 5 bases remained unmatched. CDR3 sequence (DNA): TGTGCCACCAGCAGAGATGGGGACAGGGGATCCGAGCAGTACTTC. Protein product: CATSRDGDRGSEQYF.

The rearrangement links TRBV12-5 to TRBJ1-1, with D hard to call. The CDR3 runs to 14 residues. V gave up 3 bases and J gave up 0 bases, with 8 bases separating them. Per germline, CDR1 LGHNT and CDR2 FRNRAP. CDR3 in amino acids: CASGLADMNTEAFF. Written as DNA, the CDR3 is TGTGCTAGTGGTTTAGCCGACATGAACACTGAAGCTTTCTTT.

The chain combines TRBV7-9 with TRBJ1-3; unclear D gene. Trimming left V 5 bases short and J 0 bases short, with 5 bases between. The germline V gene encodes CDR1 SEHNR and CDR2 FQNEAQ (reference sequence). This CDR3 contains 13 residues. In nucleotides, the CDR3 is TGTGCCAGCAGCCGCGGCTCTGGAAACACCATATATTTT. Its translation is CASSRGSGNTIYF.

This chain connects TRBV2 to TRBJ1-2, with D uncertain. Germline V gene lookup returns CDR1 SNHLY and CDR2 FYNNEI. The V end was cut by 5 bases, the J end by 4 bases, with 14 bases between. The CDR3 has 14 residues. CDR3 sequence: CASSSRGSRYGYTF. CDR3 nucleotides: TGTGCCAGCAGTTCCCGGGGATCTCGCTATGGCTACACCTTC.